The 27 T cell receptor beta chains reported below all come from one sample, sequenced in a study of beta chain features in type 1 diabetes. Antigens of these TCRs are unknown. Study-wide results and caveats: In every one of the four CD4+ subsets, TCRB CDR3s were moderately but significantly shorter in Type 1 diabetes patients.

The study reverse transcribed the entire isolated RNA, so it sequenced expressed TCRB transcripts. The assay was immunoSEQ multiplex PCR, and TCRdb's table has in-frame clones only and misses some. The repertoire has roughly 150,000 clones, roughly 9% of them found once; the top ten carry approximately 0.7%. The sample taken for sequencing was central memory CD4+ T cells from blood. These receptors were obtained from a woman in her twenties or thirties with type 1 diabetes.

This clone was seen more than once but under ten times. The rearrangement joins TRBV27 to TRBJ2-3; 7 bases match TRBD1. CDR3 length: 14 amino acids. V lost 3 bases, J lost 6 bases, and 6 bases stayed unmatched. Germline-derived CDR1 and CDR2 are MNHEY and SMNVEV (reference sequence). In DNA form, the CDR3 reads TGTGCCAGCAGTTTCGAGGGGGCAGGCGATACGCAGTATTTT. Translated, it gives CASSFEGAGDTQYF.

The V call is TRBV5-1, the J call TRBJ2-7; D perhaps matches TRBD2 (6 bases). CDR3 length: 12 residues. Per the germline V gene, CDR1 is SGHRS and CDR2 is YFSETQ. V lost 7 bases and J 7 bases, leaving 15 bases between the germline ends. The CDR3 protein is CASRPSGGEQYF. The CDR3 DNA reads TGCGCCAGCCGACCGTCCGGGGGAGAGCAGTACTTC.

The chain's CDR3 is CASSPGAERTDTQYF. The DNA for the CDR3 is TGTGCCAGCTCACCAGGGGCGGAACGCACAGATACGCAGTATTTT. J is TRBJ2-3 and V is TRBV18; perhaps TRBD1 as D (5 bases). V shed 2 bases and J shed 1 base, with 10 bases lying between them. In germline, CDR1 is KGHSH, CDR2 LQKENI. CDR3 length: 15 residues.

V is TRBV29-1 and J is TRBJ2-1; 9 bases match TRBD2. The length of the CDR3 is 18 residues. The trim removed 6 bases at V and 1 base at J, leaving 16 bases unmatched. Germline lookup yields CDR1 SQVTM and CDR2 ANQGSEA. The CDR3 DNA sequence: TGCAGCGTGCCGAGCGGGAGGAACCCACTGCCGTCCTACAATGAGCAGTTCTTC. This sequence encodes CSVPSGRNPLPSYNEQFF.

In this sample, this clone turned up a few times. This rearrangement joins TRBV6-6 to TRBJ2-5; 12 nucleotides align to TRBD2. Unmatched junction bases numbered 3, after V lost 6 bases and J lost 4 bases. CDR1 is MNHNY and CDR2 is SVGAGI in the germline V gene (reference sequence). The CDR3 spans 14 residues. The CDR3: CASRGLAGLETQYF. The CDR3 nucleotides read TGTGCCAGCAGGGGACTAGCGGGTTTAGAGACCCAGTACTTC.

This clone came up a few times. The rearrangement joins TRBV6-6 to TRBJ2-1; 9 bases line up with TRBD2. With 4 bases clipped from V and 8 bases from J, the junction kept 12 bases outside the gene matches. The germline CDR1 and CDR2 sequences are MNHNY and SVGAGI (reference sequence). The CDR3 is 16 amino acids. The CDR3 nucleotides are TGTGCCAGCAGTTTATGGGGCGGGAGGGAGAGGGATGAGCAGTTCTTC. Residues: CASSLWGGRERDEQFF.

V gene TRBV28 combines with J gene TRBJ2-2; tentative D call: TRBD1 (5 bases). This CDR3 contains 12 residues. Germline CDR1 is MDHEN and CDR2 is SYDVKM. Trimming took 2 bases from V and 9 from J, leaving 7 bases between them. This CDR3 is CASSLQGRELFF. The CDR3 nucleotides are TGTGCCAGCAGTTTACAGGGCCGGGAGCTGTTTTTT. Using reference TRBV28 and TRBJ2-2 for the parts outside the CDR3, the full variable domain is DVKVTQSSRYLVKRTGEKVFLECVQDMDHENMFWYRQDPGLGLRLIYFSYDVKMKEKGDIPEGYSVSREKKERFSLILESASTNQTSMYLCASSLQGRELFFGEGSRLTVL.

The chain links TRBV2 to TRBJ2-1, with 7 bases identical to TRBD2. The CDR3 consists of 11 residues. Germline trimming cut 3 bases from V and 10 bases from J; bases unmatched to any gene: 0. Germline V CDR1 and CDR2: SNHLY, FYNNEI. The CDR3 coding sequence is TGTGCCAGCAGTGAGCGGGGGGAGCAGTTCTTC. Amino acid sequence: CASSERGEQFF.

This clone was found a few times. The chain joins TRBV4-2 to TRBJ1-4, with D unresolved. V lost 0 bases to trimming and J lost 5 bases, with 4 bases between them. CDR3 length: 13 amino acids. The germline V gene encodes CDR1 LGHNA and CDR2 YNFKEQ. CDR3 in amino acids: CASSQDRNEKLFF. As DNA, the CDR3 is TGTGCCAGCAGCCAAGACAGGAATGAAAAACTGTTTTTT.

The chain is built from TRBV30 and TRBJ2-1; TRBD2 matches at 7 bases. The V and J ends lost 3 bases and 7 bases, in that order; junction bases with no gene match: 18. CDR1 is GTSNPN and CDR2 is SVGIG in the germline V gene (reference sequence). The CDR3 has 17 residues. CDR3 DNA: TGTGCCTGGAGGGGGCGGCTTTTGGCGGGAGTGGGGAATGAGCAGTTCTTC. Translation: CAWRGRLLAGVGNEQFF.

The V gene is TRBV28, the J gene TRBJ1-2, with D maybe TRBD1 (6 bases). The CDR3 is 13 amino acids. In germline, CDR1 is MDHEN, CDR2 SYDVKM. Trimming pared 6 bases from V and 4 bases from J, leaving 12 bases between. The CDR3 here is CASRSDRFYGYTF. The CDR3 DNA reads TGTGCCAGCAGATCGGACAGATTCTATGGCTACACCTTC.

The chain uses TRBV30 and TRBJ1-2; 7 positions match TRBD1. The ends lost 2 bases at V and 4 bases at J; junction bases unmatched: 13. Per the germline V gene, CDR1 is GTSNPN and CDR2 is SVGIG (reference sequence). The CDR3 spans 16 residues. CDR3 amino acids: CAWSTLSTGNGYGYTF. The CDR3 DNA reads as TGTGCCTGGAGTACGTTATCGACAGGGAACGGCTATGGCTACACCTTC.

The chain couples TRBV5-1 to TRBJ1-1; TRBD1 aligns across 9 bases. CDR1 is SGHRS and CDR2 is YFSETQ in the germline V gene. This CDR3 comprises 17 residues. J lost 3 bases, V lost 0 bases, and 9 bases had no gene match. The CDR3 protein is CASSLDRGLAGDTEAFF. CDR3 DNA sequence: TGCGCCAGCAGCTTGGACAGGGGGCTAGCGGGGGACACTGAAGCTTTCTTT.

This clone showed up just a few times. The chain links TRBV4-1 to TRBJ2-4; weak D call: TRBD2 (5 bases). Trimming took 0 bases from V and 6 from J, leaving 6 bases between them. This CDR3 is built from 13 residues. Germline V gene data show CDR1 as MGHRA and CDR2 as YSYEKL. The CDR3 loop reads CASSQDSANIQYF. CDR3 sequence (DNA): TGCGCCAGCAGCCAAGATAGCGCAAACATTCAGTACTTC.

The gene calls are TRBV19 and TRBJ1-5, with D tentatively TRBD1 (6 bases). CDR1 and CDR2 (germline): LNHDA, SQIVND (reference sequence). V lost 3 bases to trimming and J lost 2 bases, with 17 bases between them. CDR3 size: 17 residues. The CDR3 DNA follows: TGTGCCAGTAGTATGGGATACGGGAGGGGGGGCAATCAGCCCCAGCATTTT. Translating it yields CASSMGYGRGGNQPQHF.

The chain links TRBV27 to TRBJ1-4; 8 bases line up with TRBD1. Germline V gene lookup returns CDR1 MNHEY and CDR2 SMNVEV (reference sequence). Trimming cost V 0 bases and J 8 bases; bases outside gene matches: 2. This CDR3 spans 14 amino acids. CDR3 DNA sequence: TGTGCCAGCAGTTTATCGACAGGGGCAGAAAAACTGTTTTTT. Amino acid sequence: CASSLSTGAEKLFF.

This clone was seen only a few times. The chain joins TRBV28 to TRBJ2-7; 8 bases agree with TRBD1. Germline trimming cut 4 bases from V and 3 bases from J; bases unmatched to any gene: 11. The CDR3 has 16 residues. Germline assignment: CDR1 MDHEN and CDR2 SYDVKM. Here the CDR3 reads CASSSPGQGSSYEQYF. CDR3 sequence (DNA): TGTGCCAGCAGTTCCCCCGGACAGGGCAGTAGCTACGAGCAGTACTTC.

The rearrangement joins TRBV7-2 to TRBJ2-2, with 12 bases aligning to TRBD2. The J segment lost 0 bases and the V segment lost 5 bases, leaving 7 bases of the junction unmatched. Germline CDR1 SGHTA, CDR2 FQGNSA. The CDR3 length is 18 residues. The CDR3: CASSGGGLAGTNTGELFF. The CDR3 DNA sequence: TGTGCCAGCAGCGGAGGAGGACTAGCGGGGACGAACACCGGGGAGCTGTTTTTT. The full variable domain, rest sourced from reference TRBV7-2 and TRBJ2-2, is GAGVSQSPSNKVTEKGKDVELRCDPISGHTALYWYRQSLGQGLEFLIYFQGNSAPDKSGLPSDRFSAERTGGSVSTLTIQRTQQEDSAVYLCASSGGGLAGTNTGELFFGEGSRLTVL.

The J gene is TRBJ2-1, the V gene TRBV9; D is perhaps TRBD2 (5 bases). Germline V gene lookup returns CDR1 SGDLS and CDR2 YYNGEE. The CDR3 runs to 14 residues. Between the trimmed V and J ends, which lost 4 bases and 6 bases, there was a span of 14 bases. The CDR3 DNA reads TGTGCCAGCAGCTCAAGGACTCAAATCAATGAGCAGTTCTTC. Protein product: CASSSRTQINEQFF.

This clone was picked up many times. The chain combines TRBV10-3 with TRBJ1-5, with TRBD1 matching 7 bases. This CDR3 spans 15 amino acids. Germline V lookup: CDR1 ENHRY, CDR2 SYGVKD. J gave up 2 bases and V 2 bases, and 3 bases lay outside the gene matches. CDR3 sequence: CAISETGQGNQPQHF. CDR3 bases: TGTGCCATCAGTGAGACCGGACAGGGCAATCAGCCCCAGCATTTT.

In its sample, this clone was seen a few times. This chain links TRBV15 with TRBJ1-4, with 8 bases that match TRBD1. Germline V gene lookup returns CDR1 LNHNV and CDR2 YYDKDF (reference sequence). This CDR3 region has 17 residues. J was trimmed by 0 bases and V by 3 bases; bases with no gene match: 6. The CDR3 spells CATSSPGQDATNEKLFF. DNA of the CDR3: TGTGCCACCAGCAGCCCGGGACAGGATGCAACTAATGAAAAACTGTTTTTT.

This clone was seen more than once but under ten times. This rearrangement joins TRBV6-5 to TRBJ2-1; 7 bases map to TRBD2. With V trimmed by 2 bases and J by 2 bases, 3 bases remained unmatched. CDR3 size: 15 residues. Germline values: CDR1 MNHEY, CDR2 SVGAGI. CDR3: CASSYDSGPYNEQFF. The CDR3 nucleotides are TGTGCCAGCAGTTACGATAGCGGGCCCTACAATGAGCAGTTCTTC.

V and J are TRBV18 and TRBJ2-6, with 9 nucleotides matching TRBD1. Germline V lookup: CDR1 KGHSH, CDR2 LQKENI. The CDR3 has 17 amino acids. Trimming removed 6 bases from V and 1 base from J; junction bases left unmatched: 7. The CDR3 region has the DNA TGTGCCAGCTCTCGCCCGGGACAGGGATCTGGGGCCAACGTCCTGACTTTC. This codes for CASSRPGQGSGANVLTF.

In its sample, this clone was seen a few times. The chain recombines TRBV7-8 with TRBJ2-5; no definite D call. The CDR3 runs to 14 residues. Germline CDR1 is SGHVS and CDR2 is FQNEAQ. The V end was cut by 2 bases, the J end by 1 base, with 8 bases between. As DNA, the CDR3 is TGTGCCAGCAGCTTATTTCCAGTCCAAGAGACCCAGTACTTC. Translation: CASSLFPVQETQYF.

This clone was observed a handful of times. This chain links TRBV7-9 with TRBJ2-7, with D possibly matching TRBD2 (6 bases). Trimming shortened V by 0 bases and J by 2 bases, and 8 bases separated the two germline ends. This CDR3 has 14 residues. The V gene's germline CDR1 is SEHNR and CDR2 FQNEAQ (reference sequence). For the CDR3, the DNA is TGTGCCAGCAGCTTAGCGGGCGGGACCTACGAGCAGTACTTC. Protein: CASSLAGGTYEQYF.

This clone was seen more than once but under ten times. The V and J genes are TRBV11-3 and TRBJ2-5; 8 bases line up with TRBD1. The CDR3 has 14 residues. The germline CDR1 and CDR2 sequences are SGHNT and YENEEA. The V and J ends lost 5 bases and 2 bases, in that order; junction bases with no gene match: 4. CDR3 protein: CASSPRTGQETQYF. CDR3 in DNA: TGTGCCAGCAGCCCCCGGACAGGGCAAGAGACCCAGTACTTC.

This clone showed up just a few times. The chain links TRBV4-2 to TRBJ1-1; D perhaps matches TRBD1 (6 bases). The CDR3 consists of 14 residues. V was shortened by 0 bases and J by 7 bases, with 12 bases between the two germline ends. CDR1 is LGHNA, CDR2 YNFKEQ, per germline. CDR3 protein: CASSQDQRQDEAFF. CDR3 nucleotide sequence: TGTGCCAGCAGCCAAGATCAGAGACAGGATGAAGCTTTCTTT.